Below, 28 T cell receptor beta chains from the same sample are listed, as sequenced in a study of shared clonotypes between healthy human individuals. Positively selected for CCR7, the CD45RO-negative cells used as naive CD8 cells excluded terminally differentiated effector memory CD45RA+ cells. TCRdb keeps only in-frame clones here, not all; method: immunoSEQ multiplex PCR. The data show about 2 million clones, about 95% seen once. Sequencing input: naive CD8+ T cells sorted from blood. The source of these receptors is a young man in good health.

V and J are TRBV6-1 and TRBJ1-4; D is undetermined. The CDR3 contains 14 residues. V lost 7 bases and J lost 6, with 15 bases in between. Germline V lookup: CDR1 MNHNS, CDR2 SASEGT. The CDR3 DNA is TGTGCCAGCATCGGTTTCCTAGTGGATGAAAAACTGTTTTTT. Its translation is CASIGFLVDEKLFF.

The chain combines TRBV2 with TRBJ2-7; D perhaps matches TRBD2 (5 bases). This CDR3 spans 14 amino acids. The germline V gene has CDR1 SNHLY and CDR2 FYNNEI. Trimming shortened V by 7 bases and J by 0 bases, and 13 bases separated the two germline ends. For the CDR3, the DNA is TGTGCCAGCATTATGGACTTCTCCTCCTACGAGCAGTACTTC. Translated, it gives CASIMDFSSYEQYF.

The chain uses TRBV4-1 and TRBJ2-4; no firm D call. CDR3 length: 14 residues. The germline CDR1 and CDR2 sequences are MGHRA and YSYEKL. Between the trimmed V and J ends, which lost 4 bases and 1 base, there was a span of 8 bases. The CDR3 spells CASSPPRAKNIQYF. Here the CDR3 DNA reads TGCGCCAGCAGCCCTCCCAGGGCCAAAAACATTCAGTACTTC.

J is TRBJ2-7 and V is TRBV27; D remains ambiguous. CDR1 and CDR2 from the germline V gene are MNHEY and SMNVEV (reference sequence). This CDR3 is built from 13 residues. V dropped 6 bases and J dropped 3 bases, with 12 bases sitting between them. The CDR3 DNA is TGTGCCAGCAGCCCCGACGAGAACTACGAGCAGTACTTC. It is translated as CASSPDENYEQYF.

For the CDR3, the DNA is TGTGCCAGCAGTTCAAAACTAACAGGGATTTTCGAGCAGTACTTC. It specifies CASSSKLTGIFEQYF. The chain joins TRBV27 to TRBJ2-7, with D possibly being TRBD1 (6 bases). CDR3 length: 15 residues. Germline V gene data show CDR1 as MNHEY and CDR2 as SMNVEV (reference sequence). V was shortened by 4 bases and J by 6 bases, with 19 bases between the two germline ends.

This chain links TRBV7-9 with TRBJ2-3, with D hard to call. Germline V gene data show CDR1 as SEHNR and CDR2 as FQNEAQ (reference sequence). The V end lost 7 bases, the J end lost 9 bases, and 17 bases lay between the germline ends. This CDR3 region has 13 residues. The CDR3 nucleotides are TGTGCCAGCACCGAAGGCTCCGCGATGACGCAGTATTTT. Translation: CASTEGSAMTQYF. Full variable domain (missing parts from reference TRBV7-9 and TRBJ2-3): DTGVSQNPRHKITKRGQNVTFRCDPISEHNRLYWYRQTLGQGPEFLTYFQNEAQLEKSRLLSDRFSAERPKGSFSTLEIQRTEQGDSAMYLCASTEGSAMTQYFGPGTRLTVL.

Remarks on this clone: The identical CDR3 is also encoded by other nucleotide sequences in the sample. This rearrangement joins TRBV27 to TRBJ1-6; D remains unclear. This CDR3 comprises 15 residues. The V gene's germline CDR1 is MNHEY and CDR2 SMNVEV (reference sequence). V lost 2 bases to trimming and J lost 0 bases, with 5 bases between them. The chain's CDR3 is CASSLGGSYNSPLHF. CDR3 in DNA: TGTGCCAGCAGTTTAGGCGGCTCCTATAATTCACCCCTCCACTTT.

The chain combines TRBV29-1 with TRBJ1-2; D perhaps matches TRBD1 (5 bases). The CDR3 is 13 residues long. CDR1 is SQVTM, CDR2 ANQGSEA, per germline. V gave up 6 bases and J gave up 3 bases, with 14 bases separating them. The CDR3 loop reads CSVERAGHYGYTF. For the CDR3, the DNA is TGCAGCGTCGAGCGGGCAGGGCACTATGGCTACACCTTC.

V is TRBV19 and J is TRBJ2-7, with 9 bases identical to TRBD1. Per the germline V gene, CDR1 is LNHDA and CDR2 is SQIVND (reference sequence). Unmatched junction bases numbered 7, after V lost 5 bases and J lost 2 bases. This CDR3 contains 15 residues. For the CDR3, the DNA is TGTGCCAGTAGTCCCTCCGGGACAGGGACCTACGAGCAGTACTTC. Amino acids: CASSPSGTGTYEQYF.

The J gene is TRBJ2-5, the V gene TRBV13, with 10 bases that match TRBD2. V gave up 0 bases and J gave up 3 bases; unmatched junction bases: 4. This CDR3 is 16 amino acids long. Germline lookup yields CDR1 PRHDT and CDR2 FYEKMQ (reference sequence). The CDR3 is CASSLGTSGREETQYF. For the CDR3, the DNA is TGTGCCAGCAGCTTAGGGACTAGCGGGCGCGAAGAGACCCAGTACTTC.

The chain has TRBV15 and TRBJ2-5, with TRBD1 identical over 12 bases. The CDR3 loop spans 16 amino acids. The V gene's germline CDR1 is LNHNV and CDR2 YYDKDF (reference sequence). Trimming removed 6 bases from V and 5 bases from J; junction bases left unmatched: 10. This CDR3 is CATSIPRDRGPETQYF. The CDR3 coding sequence is TGTGCCACCAGTATACCTCGGGACAGGGGGCCGGAGACCCAGTACTTC.

V gene TRBV10-2 combines with J gene TRBJ1-2; a weak D match, TRBD1 (6 bases). V was shortened by 7 bases and J by 3 bases, with 18 bases between the two germline ends. This CDR3 is 15 amino acids long. Germline V gene lookup returns CDR1 WSHSY and CDR2 SAAADI. In nucleotides, the CDR3 is TGCGCCAGCATGAGGGTACCTGCAGGGGACTATGGCTACACCTTC. This encodes CASMRVPAGDYGYTF.

V usage is TRBV4-1 and J usage is TRBJ2-7, with TRBD2 as a possible D gene (6 bases). Trimming pared 6 bases from V and 4 bases from J, leaving 22 bases between. The CDR3 extends over 16 amino acids. Germline CDR1 and CDR2: MGHRA and YSYEKL. The CDR3 nucleotides read TGCGCCAGCAGTGTCGATCCGGGACTTTCCAAATACGAGCAGTACTTC. Translated: CASSVDPGLSKYEQYF.

The chain recombines TRBV29-1 with TRBJ1-2; D not certain. Per germline, CDR1 SQVTM and CDR2 ANQGSEA. V was pared by 0 bases and J by 4 bases, with 12 bases between. The CDR3 is 14 residues long. The CDR3 bases are TGCAGCGTTGAAGATCTTGGGGAAATCTATGGCTACACCTTC. It specifies CSVEDLGEIYGYTF.

V and J are TRBV5-1 and TRBJ2-5, with TRBD1 as a possible D gene (5 bases). Germline loops: CDR1 SGHRS, CDR2 YFSETQ. This CDR3 spans 14 amino acids. Trimming pared 2 bases from V and 11 bases from J, leaving 19 bases between. The CDR3 is CASSFGPGISDQYF. In nucleotides, the CDR3 is TGCGCCAGCAGCTTTGGCCCAGGGATTAGTGATCAGTACTTC.

The chain carries TRBV7-9 and TRBJ1-2, with 7 nucleotides matching TRBD1. V was clipped by 5 bases and J by 0 bases; unmatched bases: 6. In germline, CDR1 is SEHNR, CDR2 FQNEAQ (reference sequence). CDR3 length: 15 amino acids. CDR3: CASSNGTAPNYGYTF. CDR3 DNA sequence: TGTGCCAGCAGCAATGGGACAGCCCCTAACTATGGCTACACCTTC.

This sequence joins TRBV4-1 and TRBJ1-1; D is unresolved. The CDR3 contains 15 residues. The germline V gene encodes CDR1 MGHRA and CDR2 YSYEKL. Trimming removed 1 base at V and 2 bases at J, with 11 bases between. The CDR3 DNA reads TGCGCCAGCAGCCAAGCCGTGCCAGCAAACACTGAAGCTTTCTTT. Amino acids: CASSQAVPANTEAFF.

V and J are TRBV10-2 and TRBJ2-2; no clear D gene. The germline V and J ends were trimmed by 8 bases and 4 bases, with 8 bases remaining between them. Per germline, CDR1 WSHSY and CDR2 SAAADI. The CDR3 is made up of 12 amino acids. CDR3: CASGPFTGELFF. DNA for the CDR3: TGCGCCAGCGGCCCCTTCACCGGGGAGCTGTTTTTT.

This clone has a single count. V is TRBV15 and J is TRBJ1-5, with D maybe TRBD1 (6 bases). CDR1 is LNHNV, CDR2 YYDKDF, per germline (reference sequence). The CDR3 totals 14 residues. Trimming cost V 3 bases and J 3 bases, with 9 bases left between them. The CDR3 region is CATSSWGANQPQHF. The CDR3, as DNA: TGTGCCACCAGCAGTTGGGGGGCCAATCAGCCCCAGCATTTT.

CDR3 in DNA: TGCGCCAGCAGCCAGAGGCTCGTCAGTAAAAATTCGGGACTTGGCTCCTACGAGCAGTACTTC. This codes for CASSQRLVSKNSGLGSYEQYF. The V call is TRBV4-3, the J call TRBJ2-7, with D perhaps TRBD2 (6 bases). Germline values: CDR1 LGHNA, CDR2 YSLEER. V gave up 3 bases and J gave up 0 bases, with 30 bases separating them. The CDR3 is 21 residues long.

The chain couples TRBV7-9 to TRBJ1-1, with TRBD1 as a possible D gene (6 bases). The CDR3 is 13 residues long. Germline V gene sequence: CDR1 SEHNR, CDR2 FQNEAQ (reference sequence). V was cut by 4 bases and J by 8 bases, with 14 bases left in between. CDR3 loop: CASSYRGSPEAFF. CDR3 bases: TGTGCCAGCAGCTATAGGGGGTCCCCGGAAGCTTTCTTT.

This rearrangement joins TRBV7-9 to TRBJ1-4; D remains ambiguous. Looked up from germline, CDR1 is SEHNR and CDR2 is FQNEAQ (reference sequence). The CDR3 sequence is 13 residues long. V was cut by 11 bases and J by 0 bases, with 10 bases left in between. Here the CDR3 reads CAGTNPTNEKLFF. Written as DNA, the CDR3 is TGTGCCGGAACGAATCCAACTAATGAAAAACTGTTTTTT.

The chain has TRBV15 and TRBJ1-1; D is possibly TRBD1 (5 bases). V lost 1 base and J lost 4, with 13 bases in between. Germline CDR1 reads LNHNV; CDR2 reads YYDKDF (reference sequence). CDR3 length equals 15 residues. CDR3 nucleotide sequence: TGTGCCACCAGCAGAGGGGGGGAGTTAGCCACTGAAGCTTTCTTT. It translates to CATSRGGELATEAFF.

This clone was recorded only once. V and J are TRBV13 and TRBJ2-5; perhaps TRBD1 as D (5 bases). Germline V CDR1 and CDR2: PRHDT, FYEKMQ (reference sequence). The V end was cut by 0 bases, the J end by 9 bases, with 11 bases between. The CDR3 runs to 13 residues. The CDR3 DNA sequence: TGTGCCAGCAGCTTAGGGGCAGGGCCGGCCCAGTACTTC. It yields the protein CASSLGAGPAQYF.

This chain links TRBV11-2 with TRBJ2-3, with D perhaps assigned TRBD1 or TRBD2 (5 bases each). CDR3 size: 14 residues. The V end was cut by 4 bases, the J end by 6 bases, with 14 bases between. CDR1 SGHAT and CDR2 FQNNGV come from the germline V gene. The CDR3 is CASSSGPLGDTQYF. The CDR3 region has the DNA TGTGCCAGCAGCTCGGGACCACTGGGGGATACGCAGTATTTT.

V gene TRBV4-2 combines with J gene TRBJ1-1; TRBD1 might be the D (6 bases). This CDR3 region has 13 residues. V lost 0 bases to trimming and J lost 7 bases, with 9 bases between them. The germline V gene encodes CDR1 LGHNA and CDR2 YNFKEQ. DNA for the CDR3: TGTGCCAGCAGCCAAGAAGAGGGGGTTGAAGCTTTCTTT. This sequence encodes CASSQEEGVEAFF.

This clone occurred once. The V and J genes are TRBV27 and TRBJ2-7; D might be TRBD1 (5 bases). Trimming shortened V by 2 bases and J by 0 bases, and 17 bases separated the two germline ends. The CDR3 has 17 residues. Germline V gene data show CDR1 as MNHEY and CDR2 as SMNVEV (reference sequence). CDR3 coding DNA: TGTGCCAGCAGTTTAGTAACCCCGGACATTATCTCCTACGAGCAGTACTTC. Protein: CASSLVTPDIISYEQYF.

The chain's CDR3 is CASSQTGRPGELFF. The CDR3 DNA follows: TGTGCCAGCAGCCAGACAGGCCGTCCCGGGGAGCTGTTTTTT. The J gene is TRBJ2-2, the V gene TRBV6-5; TRBD1 might be the D (6 bases). The ends were cut back, 6 bases at V and 6 bases at J, with 14 bases in the middle. CDR1 and CDR2 (germline): MNHEY, SVGAGI. CDR3 length equals 14 residues.